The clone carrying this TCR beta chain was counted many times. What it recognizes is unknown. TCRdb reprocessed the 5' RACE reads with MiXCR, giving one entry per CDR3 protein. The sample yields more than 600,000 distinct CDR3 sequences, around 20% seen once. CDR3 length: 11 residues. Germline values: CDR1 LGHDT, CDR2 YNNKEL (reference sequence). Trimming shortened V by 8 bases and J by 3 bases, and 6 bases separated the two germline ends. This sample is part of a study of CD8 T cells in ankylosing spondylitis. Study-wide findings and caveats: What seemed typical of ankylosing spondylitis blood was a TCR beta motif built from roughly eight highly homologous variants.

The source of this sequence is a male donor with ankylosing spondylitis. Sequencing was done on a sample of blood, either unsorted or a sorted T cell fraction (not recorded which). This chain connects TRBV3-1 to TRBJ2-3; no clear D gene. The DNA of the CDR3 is TGTGCCAGCGGTTGGACAGATACGCAGTATTTT. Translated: CASGWTDTQYF.